This is a list of T cell receptor beta chains from one sample in a study of CXCR3-negative and CXCR3-positive naive CD8 T cells. TCRdb reprocessed the 5' RACE reads and keeps a single row for each CDR3 protein, giving no DNA. This table lists around 130,000 distinct CDR3 sequences. The sequencing sample was made of naive CXCR3+ CD8+ T cells from blood. The receptor set was obtained from a human donor in good health. Some clones in this sample may be carry-over from other donors' samples. Both conserved end residues are part of each CDR3. Each record gives: V gene, J gene, CDR3 protein.

v_call: TRBV6-8; j_call: TRBJ1-5; cdr3_aa: CASSYPGTSNQPQHF
v_call: TRBV29-1; j_call: TRBJ2-1; cdr3_aa: CSVPKTDNEQLF
v_call: TRBV12-3/TRBV12-4; j_call: TRBJ2-6; cdr3_aa: CASSPGDTPSVLTF
v_call: TRBV5-1; j_call: TRBJ1-1; cdr3_aa: CASSPGLSDTEAFF
v_call: TRBV5-1; j_call: TRBJ1-1; cdr3_aa: CASSLVSNTEAFF
v_call: TRBV9; j_call: TRBJ1-1; cdr3_aa: CASSVGWGANTEAFF
v_call: TRBV14; j_call: TRBJ2-7; cdr3_aa: CASSQVFPGEQYF
v_call: TRBV7-8; j_call: TRBJ2-1; cdr3_aa: CASRGSGAYNEQFF
v_call: TRBV19; j_call: TRBJ2-1; cdr3_aa: CASSQGGGEQFF
v_call: TRBV29-1; j_call: TRBJ2-7; cdr3_aa: CSVEDRRHPGYELYF
v_call: TRBV27; j_call: TRBJ2-3; cdr3_aa: CASSPGTAEVPTDTQYF
v_call: TRBV7-3; j_call: TRBJ2-5; cdr3_aa: CASSYSGSGQETQYF
v_call: TRBV11-2; j_call: TRBJ2-7; cdr3_aa: CASSLRSYEQYF
v_call: TRBV7-9; j_call: TRBJ1-1; cdr3_aa: CASLGQGAGTEAFF